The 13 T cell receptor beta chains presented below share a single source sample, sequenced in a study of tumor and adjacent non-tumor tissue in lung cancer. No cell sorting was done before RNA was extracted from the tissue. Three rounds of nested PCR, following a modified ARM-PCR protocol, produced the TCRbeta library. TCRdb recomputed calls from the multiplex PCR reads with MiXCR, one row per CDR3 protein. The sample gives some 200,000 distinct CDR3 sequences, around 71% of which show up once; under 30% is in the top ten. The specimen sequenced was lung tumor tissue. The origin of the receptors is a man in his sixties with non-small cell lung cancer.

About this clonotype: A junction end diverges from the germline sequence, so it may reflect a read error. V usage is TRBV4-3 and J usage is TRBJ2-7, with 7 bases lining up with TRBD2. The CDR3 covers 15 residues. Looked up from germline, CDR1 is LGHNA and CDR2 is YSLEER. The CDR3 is CASSQELAPYYEQYF. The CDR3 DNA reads TGTGCCAGCAGCCAAGAACTAGCGCCTTACTACGAGCAGTACTTC.

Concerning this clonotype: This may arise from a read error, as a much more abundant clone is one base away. In DNA form, the CDR3 reads TGCAGCGTCGGGACGGATTATAATTCACCCCCCCACTTT. Translating it yields CSVGTDYNSPPHF. V is TRBV29-1 and J is TRBJ1-6; D may be TRBD1 (5 bases). Germline CDR1 SQVTM, CDR2 ANQGSEA. The CDR3 has 13 amino acids. The entire variable domain, with the rest obtained from reference TRBV29-1 and TRBJ1-6, is as follows: SAVISQKPSRDICQRGTSLTIQCQVDSQVTMMFWYRQQPGQSLTLIATANQGSEATYESGFVIDKFPISRPNLTFSTLTVSNMSPEDSSIYLCSVGTDYNSPPHFGNGTRLTVT.

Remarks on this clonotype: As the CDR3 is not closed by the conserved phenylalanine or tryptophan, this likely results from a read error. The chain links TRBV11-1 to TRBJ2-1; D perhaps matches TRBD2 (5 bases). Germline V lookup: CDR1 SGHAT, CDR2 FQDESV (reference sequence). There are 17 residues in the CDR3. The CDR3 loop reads CASSLSRLARGNNEQFL. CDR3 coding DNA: TGTGCCAGCAGCTTATCTCGGTTAGCGCGAGGCAACAATGAACAGTTCTTA.

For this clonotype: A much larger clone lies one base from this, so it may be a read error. The CDR3 sequence: CSARSGTSGRDQQYF. CDR3 bases: TGCAGTGCCCGCTCCGGGACTAGCGGGAGGGACCAGCAGTACTTC. This rearrangement joins TRBV20-1 to TRBJ2-7; 16 positions agree with TRBD2. The CDR3 has 15 amino acids. Germline CDR1 reads DFQATT; CDR2 reads SNEGSKA (reference sequence). V was clipped by 6 bases and J by 8 bases; unmatched bases: 10.

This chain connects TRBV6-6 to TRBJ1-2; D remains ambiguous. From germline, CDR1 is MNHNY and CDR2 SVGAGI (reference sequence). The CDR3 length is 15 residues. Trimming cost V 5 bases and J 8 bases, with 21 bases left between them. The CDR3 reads CASSLSGGSLGGYTF. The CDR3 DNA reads TGTGCCAGCAGTCTCTCGGGAGGATCGCTTGGCGGCTACACCTTC.

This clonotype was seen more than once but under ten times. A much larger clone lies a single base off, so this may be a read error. Here the CDR3 reads CSVERGGRRSPLHF. The CDR3, as DNA: TGCAGCGTTGAAAGGGGAGGGCGGCGTTCACCCCTCCACTTT. This chain joins TRBV29-1 and TRBJ1-6; a possible D gene is TRBD1 (5 bases). Trimming stripped 2 bases from V and 9 bases from J, with 14 bases between. In germline, CDR1 is SQVTM, CDR2 ANQGSEA. There are 14 residues in the CDR3.

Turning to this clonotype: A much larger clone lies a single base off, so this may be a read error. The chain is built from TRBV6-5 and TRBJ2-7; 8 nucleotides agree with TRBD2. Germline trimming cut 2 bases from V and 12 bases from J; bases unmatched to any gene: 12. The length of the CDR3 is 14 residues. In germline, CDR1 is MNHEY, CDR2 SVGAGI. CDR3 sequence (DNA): TGTGCCAGCAGTTACACGGCTAACGGGAGGGCCCCGTACTTC. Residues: CASSYTANGRAPYF.

The chain's CDR3 is CSVDVVNTEAFF. The DNA of the CDR3 is TGCAGCGTTGATGTGGTGAACACTGAAGCTTTCTTT. V and J are TRBV29-1 and TRBJ1-1, with D hard to call. Germline loops: CDR1 SQVTM, CDR2 ANQGSEA. This CDR3 has 12 amino acids. Trimming took off 3 bases at V and 0 bases at J, with 5 bases between the two ends.

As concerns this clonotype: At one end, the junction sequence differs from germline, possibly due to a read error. As DNA, the CDR3 is TGTGCCAGCACCCAAGAGGGGGATCAAGAGACCCAGTACTTC. Translating gives CASTQEGDQETQYF. The rearrangement joins TRBV4-2 to TRBJ2-5; D possibly corresponds to TRBD1 (6 bases). The CDR3 is made up of 14 amino acids. Germline lookup yields CDR1 LGHNA and CDR2 YNFKEQ.

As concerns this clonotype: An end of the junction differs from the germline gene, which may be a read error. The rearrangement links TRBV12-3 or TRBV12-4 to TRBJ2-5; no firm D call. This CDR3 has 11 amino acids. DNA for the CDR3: TGTCCCAGCAGCCCCGAGGCGATCCAGTACTTC. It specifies CPSSPEAIQYF.

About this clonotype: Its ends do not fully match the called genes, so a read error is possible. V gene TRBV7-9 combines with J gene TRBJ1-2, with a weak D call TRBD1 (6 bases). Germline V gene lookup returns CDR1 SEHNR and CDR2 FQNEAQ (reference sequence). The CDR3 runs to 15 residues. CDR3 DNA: TGCGCCAGCAGCTTAGAGAAGGGGGTCGGCTATGGCTACACCTTC. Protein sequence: CASSLEKGVGYGYTF.

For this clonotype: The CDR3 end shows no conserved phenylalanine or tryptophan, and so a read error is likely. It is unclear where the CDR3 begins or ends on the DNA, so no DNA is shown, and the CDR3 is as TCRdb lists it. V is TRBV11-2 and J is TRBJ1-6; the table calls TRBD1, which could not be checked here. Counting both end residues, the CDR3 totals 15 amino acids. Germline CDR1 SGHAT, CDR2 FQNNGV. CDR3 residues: CASSPRAGRVSPHHS.

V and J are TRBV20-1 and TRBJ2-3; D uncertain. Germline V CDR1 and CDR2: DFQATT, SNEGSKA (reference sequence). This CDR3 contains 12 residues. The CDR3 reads CNALLGGDTQYF. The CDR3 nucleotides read TGCAATGCCCTCCTAGGTGGGGATACGCAGTATTTT.